This T cell receptor (beta chain) was retrieved from a study of blood T cell repertoires in COVID-19. Study-wide context: The United States, Italy and Spain supplied acute and convalescent COVID-19 samples. The cDNA or gDNA used as material had been derived from T cells, B-cell-depleted T cells, or PBMCs.

Original processing notes: Nucleated cell number was recorded as an estimate derived from reference gene primer amplification. Clones were read by immunoSEQ multiplex PCR, and TCRdb kept only the in-frame ones, dropping some. Clone size and the V and J calls come from that table; the DNA yielded D and trimming. The sample contains approximately 440,000 clones, about 87% of which appear only once. Germline V gives CDR1 SGHKS, CDR2 YYEKEE (reference sequence). Trimming took off 0 bases at V and 7 bases at J, with 10 bases between the two ends. This CDR3 comprises 14 residues. Seattle-derived patients entered the study during active infection and were followed longitudinally.

V is TRBV5-5 and J is TRBJ1-4; no firm D call. The source is a woman in her forties or fifties with COVID-19, enrolled during active disease. The sequencing input was peripheral blood. This CDR3 is CASSLAPQIEKLFF. CDR3 in DNA: TGTGCCAGCAGCTTGGCGCCGCAGATTGAAAAACTGTTTTTT.